These 28 T cell receptor beta chains share one sample of origin, sequenced in a study of human T cells and chemical hapten exposure. Time point reported: pre-sensitization, week 0. Treatment defined: therapeutic diphenylcyclopropenone sensitization with weekly scalp DPC. TCRdb passed the RACE reads through MiXCR, listing each CDR3 protein once. The sample lists 85,000 to 130,000 distinct CDR3 sequences; roughly 12% were seen once. The specimen was whole blood, collected in connection with sensitization to the hapten diphenylcyclopropenone (DPC). Receptor source: a woman in her 50s with alopecia areata. Some clones in this sample may be carry-over from other donors' samples.

The V and J genes are TRBV2 and TRBJ1-5; the match to TRBD1 covers 9 bases. CDR3 size: 12 residues. V lost 8 bases to trimming and J lost 4 bases; unmatched junction nucleotides: 0. CDR1 is SNHLY and CDR2 is FYNNEI in the germline V gene. The CDR3 loop reads CASGQGNQPQHF. Here the CDR3 DNA reads TGTGCCAGCGGACAGGGGAATCAGCCCCAGCATTTT.

This clonotype was found a few times. The V gene is TRBV5-4, the J gene TRBJ2-7; 9 bases are a match to TRBD2. This CDR3 has 15 amino acids. Germline-derived CDR1 and CDR2 are SGHNT and YYREEE (reference sequence). V lost 1 base, J lost 7 bases, and 9 bases stayed unmatched. This CDR3 reads CASSLFSGGPGEQYF. CDR3 sequence (DNA): TGTGCCAGCAGCTTGTTCAGCGGGGGGCCGGGGGAGCAGTACTTC.

A few counts support this clonotype. The gene calls are TRBV5-6 and TRBJ1-1; tentatively, D is TRBD1 (5 bases). There are 14 residues in the CDR3. Germline assignment: CDR1 SGHDT and CDR2 YYEEEE. V dropped 3 bases and J dropped 7 bases, with 16 bases sitting between them. Here the CDR3 reads CASSSGLASFEAFF. For the CDR3, the DNA is TGTGCCAGCAGCTCGGGACTTGCTTCTTTTGAAGCTTTCTTT.

The chain uses TRBV12-3 or TRBV12-4 and TRBJ1-1; D gene unclear. The CDR3 covers 14 residues. V was shortened by 3 bases and J by 4 bases, with 12 bases between the two germline ends. CDR3 in amino acids: CASSFEPTLTEAFF. The CDR3 bases are TGTGCCAGCAGTTTTGAGCCTACCCTCACTGAAGCTTTCTTT.

The rearrangement uses TRBV5-1 and TRBJ2-2; 11 positions match TRBD2. The CDR3 runs 15 residues. J was trimmed by 4 bases and V by 7 bases; bases with no gene match: 6. From germline, CDR1 is SGHRS and CDR2 YFSETQ. The CDR3 region is CASRGLAETTGELFF. CDR3 bases: TGCGCCAGCCGGGGACTAGCGGAAACCACCGGGGAGCTGTTTTTT.

This clonotype has more than one count but fewer than ten. The chain couples TRBV29-1 to TRBJ2-7, with D perhaps TRBD1 or TRBD2 (5 bases each). This CDR3 comprises 15 residues. Germline CDR1 is SQVTM and CDR2 is ANQGSEA. V was cut by 0 bases and J by 1 base, with 13 bases left in between. The CDR3 coding sequence is TGCAGCGTTGAAGACTCCGGGACGGAGTCCTACGAGCAGTACTTC. Translation: CSVEDSGTESYEQYF.

This clonotype was detected many times. The rearrangement uses TRBV4-3 and TRBJ2-1, with a possible D match to TRBD1 (6 bases). Trimming removed 0 bases from V and 3 bases from J, with 9 bases in between. Germline V gene data show CDR1 as LGHNA and CDR2 as YSLEER. This CDR3 comprises 15 residues. CDR3 DNA sequence: TGCGCCAGCAGCCAAGATACAGGGAACTACAATGAGCAGTTCTTC. It translates to CASSQDTGNYNEQFF.

V usage is TRBV6-6 and J usage is TRBJ1-5; D possibly corresponds to TRBD1 (5 bases). With 6 bases removed from V and 0 bases from J, the gap between germline ends came to 9 bases. The V gene's germline CDR1 is MNHNY and CDR2 SVGAGI (reference sequence). This CDR3 is 14 amino acids long. The CDR3 DNA sequence: TGTGCCAGCAGGTGGGACGATAGCAATCAGCCCCAGCATTTT. This sequence encodes CASRWDDSNQPQHF.

J is TRBJ2-1 and V is TRBV4-3; the D gene is possibly TRBD2 (6 bases). CDR3 size: 16 residues. V was shortened by 1 base and J by 4 bases, with 14 bases between the two germline ends. In germline, CDR1 is LGHNA, CDR2 YSLEER. The CDR3: CASSQGGGVVYNEQFF. Written as DNA, the CDR3 is TGCGCCAGCAGCCAAGGGGGAGGTGTTGTATACAATGAGCAGTTCTTC.

This clonotype was recorded at least ten times. The chain joins TRBV7-8 to TRBJ2-3, with 7 bases fitting TRBD2. Trimming cost V 3 bases and J 2 bases; bases outside gene matches: 5. Germline CDR1 and CDR2: SGHVS and FQNEAQ. The CDR3 totals 15 residues. The CDR3 region has the DNA TGTGCCAGCAGCTTGGGGGGGGTGTCCACAGATACGCAGTATTTT. Amino acid sequence: CASSLGGVSTDTQYF.

The sample holds a few counts of this clonotype. This rearrangement joins TRBV3-1 to TRBJ2-4; D call uncertain. The CDR3 runs to 13 residues. V was cut by 0 bases and J by 12 bases, with 12 bases left in between. Germline V gives CDR1 LGHDT, CDR2 YNNKEL (reference sequence). CDR3 residues: CASSQDELTAQYF. The CDR3 coding sequence is TGTGCCAGCAGCCAAGATGAACTTACAGCTCAGTACTTC.

This clonotype turned up a few times. This sequence joins TRBV6-5 and TRBJ1-1; TRBD1 might be the D (6 bases). The CDR3 covers 16 residues. Germline V gives CDR1 MNHEY, CDR2 SVGAGI. Deletions cut 0 bases from V and 1 base from J, with 12 bases between. The CDR3 loop is CASSYSTGRGNTEAFF. The CDR3 DNA follows: TGTGCCAGCAGTTACTCGACGGGCAGGGGGAACACTGAAGCTTTCTTT.

The sample holds many counts of this clonotype. The V gene is TRBV29-1, the J gene TRBJ2-5, with D perhaps assigned TRBD1 or TRBD2 (5 bases each). From germline, CDR1 is SQVTM and CDR2 ANQGSEA. Trimming removed 3 bases from V and 9 bases from J, with 11 bases in between. The CDR3 consists of 11 residues. The CDR3 region is CSVDREAAQYF. In nucleotides, the CDR3 is TGCAGCGTTGACAGGGAAGCGGCCCAGTACTTC. The whole variable domain, filled in from reference TRBV29-1 and TRBJ2-5, reads SAVISQKPSRDICQRGTSLTIQCQVDSQVTMMFWYRQQPGQSLTLIATANQGSEATYESGFVIDKFPISRPNLTFSTLTVSNMSPEDSSIYLCSVDREAAQYFGPGTRLLVL.

This clonotype was counted between two and nine times. The V call is TRBV6-5, the J call TRBJ1-2; perhaps TRBD1 as D (5 bases). Germline V lookup: CDR1 MNHEY, CDR2 SVGAGI. The CDR3 consists of 14 residues. Trimming pared 6 bases from V and 4 bases from J, leaving 15 bases between. CDR3 region: CASRAWDGPYGYTF. CDR3 nucleotide sequence: TGTGCCAGCAGGGCCTGGGACGGCCCCTATGGCTACACCTTC.

This clonotype turned up a few times. This chain uses TRBV20-1 with TRBJ2-3; D is perhaps TRBD1 (6 bases). The CDR3 has 15 amino acids. Deletions cut 7 bases from V and 2 bases from J, with 19 bases between. Germline CDR1 DFQATT, CDR2 SNEGSKA (reference sequence). The CDR3 region is CSESKDSGSTDTQYF. The DNA of the CDR3 is TGCAGTGAGTCTAAGGACAGCGGATCCACAGATACGCAGTATTTT.

The V gene is TRBV27, the J gene TRBJ2-4; D call uncertain. Germline CDR1 is MNHEY and CDR2 is SMNVEV (reference sequence). The V end lost 6 bases, the J end lost 2 bases, and 2 bases lay between the germline ends. The CDR3 runs to 11 residues. CDR3 DNA sequence: TGTGCCAGCAGGTCCAAAAACATTCAGTACTTC. This encodes CASRSKNIQYF.

The rearrangement links TRBV6-5 to TRBJ1-2; D unclear. This CDR3 spans 13 amino acids. The germline CDR1 and CDR2 sequences are MNHEY and SVGAGI. The V end lost 0 bases, the J end lost 4 bases, and 6 bases lay between the germline ends. The CDR3 is CASSYSPVYGYTF. CDR3 nucleotide sequence: TGTGCCAGCAGTTACTCCCCAGTCTATGGCTACACCTTC.

This clonotype has only a few counts. The chain links TRBV6-5 to TRBJ2-5; 8 positions match TRBD2. This CDR3 is built from 13 residues. Looked up from germline, CDR1 is MNHEY and CDR2 is SVGAGI. Trimming at V came to 6 bases and at J to 4 bases, leaving 4 bases not matched to a gene. CDR3 nucleotides: TGTGCCAGCAGCCGGACTAGCAGAGAGACCCAGTACTTC. Amino acid sequence: CASSRTSRETQYF.

At least ten counts were recorded for this clonotype. This chain joins TRBV29-1 and TRBJ2-1, with no clear D. This CDR3 comprises 13 residues. Trimming took off 8 bases at V and 5 bases at J, with 16 bases between the two ends. CDR1 is SQVTM, CDR2 ANQGSEA, per germline. The CDR3 sequence is CSPTRASDNEQFF. DNA for the CDR3: TGCAGCCCCACCCGGGCATCAGACAATGAGCAGTTCTTC.

This clonotype was observed at least ten times. The chain employs TRBV12-3 or TRBV12-4 and TRBJ1-5; D not certain. Between the trimmed V and J ends, which lost 8 bases and 0 bases, there was a span of 8 bases. The CDR3 consists of 13 residues. CDR3 bases: TGTGCCAGCGATTCATATAGCAATCAGCCCCAGCATTTT. This translates into CASDSYSNQPQHF.

This clonotype was observed a few times. V gene TRBV4-2 combines with J gene TRBJ2-1; D is possibly TRBD2 (6 bases). The CDR3 spans 19 residues. Germline CDR1 and CDR2: LGHNA and YNFKEQ. Trimming stripped 3 bases from V and 1 base from J, with 22 bases between. CDR3 in DNA: TGTGCCAGCAGCCATTTCGAAAGGCCAGCGGGTGAATCCTACAATGAGCAGTTCTTC. It yields the protein CASSHFERPAGESYNEQFF.

The sample holds many counts of this clonotype. The chain carries TRBV7-2 and TRBJ1-5; no reliable D call. The CDR3 contains 13 residues. V gave up 3 bases and J gave up 5 bases, with 8 bases separating them. Germline CDR1 reads SGHTA; CDR2 reads FQGNSA. CDR3 DNA: TGTGCCAGCAGCTTGACGCGGGATCAGCCCCAGCATTTT. It specifies CASSLTRDQPQHF.

This clonotype was found many times. CDR3 bases: TGTGCCAGCAATCCAGGGGGCGCTCTGAAGGGCTACACCTTC. Translation gives CASNPGGALKGYTF. The chain is built from TRBV28 and TRBJ1-2; 8 nucleotides match TRBD1. The germline V gene encodes CDR1 MDHEN and CDR2 SYDVKM. After removal of 7 bases from V and 8 bases from J, the junction contained 12 bases not matched to a gene. The CDR3 extends over 14 amino acids.

The rearrangement joins TRBV28 to TRBJ1-6; tentative D call: TRBD1 (6 bases). The CDR3 has 18 residues. V lost 6 bases, J lost 0 bases, and 18 bases lay in between. In germline, CDR1 is MDHEN, CDR2 SYDVKM. CDR3 sequence: CASRGQWGEGSYNSPLHF. CDR3 nucleotides: TGTGCCAGCAGAGGACAGTGGGGAGAGGGCTCCTATAATTCACCCCTCCACTTT.

The V call is TRBV10-1, the J call TRBJ1-1; D remains ambiguous. The V gene's germline CDR1 is WNHNN and CDR2 SYGVQD (reference sequence). The V end was cut by 4 bases, the J end by 8 bases, with 23 bases between. CDR3 length: 16 residues. The CDR3 sequence is CASSVGISPLSQEAFF. The CDR3 DNA reads as TGCGCCAGCAGTGTGGGGATTTCCCCCCTAAGTCAAGAAGCTTTCTTT.

This clonotype appeared a few times. The V call is TRBV7-9, the J call TRBJ2-1, with D maybe TRBD2 (5 bases). Germline V gene sequence: CDR1 SEHNR, CDR2 FQNEAQ (reference sequence). V was shortened by 7 bases and J by 9 bases, with 10 bases between the two germline ends. The CDR3 has 11 residues. CDR3 sequence: CASTSPSEQFF. In nucleotides, the CDR3 is TGTGCCAGCACTAGCCCTAGTGAGCAGTTCTTC.

CDR3 sequence reads: CASSQDLSRSYEQYF. DNA of the CDR3: TGCGCCAGCAGCCAAGATCTGTCCAGGTCATACGAGCAGTACTTC. This rearrangement joins TRBV4-3 to TRBJ2-7; D uncertain. Deletions cut 0 bases from V and 4 bases from J, with 13 bases between. The germline V gene has CDR1 LGHNA and CDR2 YSLEER. The CDR3 runs 15 residues.

The chain joins TRBV7-8 to TRBJ2-7, with a weak D call TRBD2 (6 bases). The germline V and J ends were trimmed by 5 bases and 1 base, with 21 bases remaining between them. Germline V gene sequence: CDR1 SGHVS, CDR2 FQNEAQ. This CDR3 is 17 amino acids long. The CDR3 loop reads CASSQATAGRISYEQYF. For the CDR3, the DNA is TGTGCCAGCAGCCAGGCTACCGCGGGGCGGATTTCCTACGAGCAGTACTTC.